This T cell receptor beta chain emerged from a study of CD8+CD57+ T cells in acquired aplastic anemia. As concerns this clonotype: Antigen specificity is unknown.

Findings and caveats of the study: Patients had twenty-nine CD8+ CDR3 sequences in common with controls (the shared set).

CDR3 length equals 14 residues. The germline CDR1 and CDR2 sequences are SNHLY and FYNNEI. V lost 10 bases, J lost 10 bases, and 26 bases lay in between. CDR3 and TCR beta VDJ profiling relied on a genomic DNA template. Each CDR3 protein gets one entry after TCRdb re-called the reads with MiXCR. The table lists roughly 420,000 distinct CDR3 sequences, about two thirds of them singletons. This clonotype was obtained from a human donor in good health, serving as a control. Input material: sorted CD4+, CD8+, or CD8+CD57+ T cells (not recorded which) from PBMCs. The chain employs TRBV2 and TRBJ2-7; no definite D call. The chain's CDR3 is CATSSERGTKDQYF. The CDR3 nucleotides are TGTGCCACCAGCAGCGAGAGAGGCACTAAGGACCAGTACTTC.